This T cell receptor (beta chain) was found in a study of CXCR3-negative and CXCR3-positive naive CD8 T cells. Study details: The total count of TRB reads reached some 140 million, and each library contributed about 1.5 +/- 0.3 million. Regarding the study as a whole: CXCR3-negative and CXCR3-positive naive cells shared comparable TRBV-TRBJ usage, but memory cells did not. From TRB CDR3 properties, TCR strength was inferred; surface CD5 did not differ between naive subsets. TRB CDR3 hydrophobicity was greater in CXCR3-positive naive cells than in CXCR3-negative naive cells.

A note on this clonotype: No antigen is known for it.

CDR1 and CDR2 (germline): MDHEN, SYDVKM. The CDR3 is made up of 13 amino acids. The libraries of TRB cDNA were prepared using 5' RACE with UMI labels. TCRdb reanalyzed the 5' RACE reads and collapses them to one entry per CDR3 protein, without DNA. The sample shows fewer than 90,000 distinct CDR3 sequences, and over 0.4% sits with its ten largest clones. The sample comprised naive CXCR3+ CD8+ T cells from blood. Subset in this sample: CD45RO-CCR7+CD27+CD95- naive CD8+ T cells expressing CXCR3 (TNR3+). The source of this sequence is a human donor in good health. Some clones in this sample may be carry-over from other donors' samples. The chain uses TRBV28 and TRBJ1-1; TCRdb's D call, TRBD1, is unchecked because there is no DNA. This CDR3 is CASSVLRGTEAFF.